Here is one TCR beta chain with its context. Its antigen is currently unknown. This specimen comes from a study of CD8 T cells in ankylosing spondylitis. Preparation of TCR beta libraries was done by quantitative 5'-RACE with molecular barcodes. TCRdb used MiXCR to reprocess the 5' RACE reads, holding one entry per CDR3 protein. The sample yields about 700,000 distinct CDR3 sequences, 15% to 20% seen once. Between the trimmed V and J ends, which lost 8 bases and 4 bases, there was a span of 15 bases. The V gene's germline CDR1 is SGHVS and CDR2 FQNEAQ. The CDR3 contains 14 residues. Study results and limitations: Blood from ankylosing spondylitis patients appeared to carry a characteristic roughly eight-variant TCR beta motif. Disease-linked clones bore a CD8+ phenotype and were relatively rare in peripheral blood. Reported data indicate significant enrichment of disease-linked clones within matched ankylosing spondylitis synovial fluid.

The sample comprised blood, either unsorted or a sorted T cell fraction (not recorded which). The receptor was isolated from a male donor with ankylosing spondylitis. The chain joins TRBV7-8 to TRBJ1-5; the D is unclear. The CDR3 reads CASVRDHGNQPQHF. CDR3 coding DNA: TGTGCCAGCGTACGGGATCACGGGAATCAGCCCCAGCATTTT.